One and the same sample provided the 24 T cell receptor beta chains below, sequenced in a study of T cells after yellow fever vaccination. TCRdb reprocessed the 5' RACE reads via MiXCR and lists one record per CDR3 protein. The profile shows around 550,000 distinct CDR3 sequences, roughly 21% of them singletons. This specimen was PBMCs, taken 15 days after the yellow fever booster vaccination. The source is a man aged 25 to 40 who received the YFV17D yellow fever vaccine.

This clonotype was observed a handful of times. The V call is TRBV12-3 or TRBV12-4, the J call TRBJ2-1, with D hard to call. The CDR3 contains 13 residues. V lost 3 bases to trimming and J lost 5 bases, with 8 bases between them. For the CDR3, the DNA is TGTGCCAGCAGTTTGGTGGGTCACAATGAGCAGTTCTTC. It is translated as CASSLVGHNEQFF.

This clonotype has more than one count but fewer than ten. CDR3 residues: CSFRGATGGPGGMEQFF. CDR3 sequence (DNA): TGCAGCTTCCGGGGGGCTACGGGAGGGCCCGGGGGGATGGAGCAGTTCTTC. The chain joins TRBV29-1 to TRBJ2-1; 8 bases are shared with TRBD2. The CDR3 contains 17 residues. Germline V gene data show CDR1 as SQVTM and CDR2 as ANQGSEA. Trimming removed 8 bases from V and 10 bases from J; junction bases left unmatched: 25.

The chain combines TRBV23-1 with TRBJ1-5; D ambiguous. TRBV23-1 belongs to the ORF category, with a function that is uncertain. This CDR3 is 16 amino acids long. V was clipped by 0 bases and J by 1 base, with 10 bases between them. The CDR3 spells CASSQSKGLSNQPQHF. The CDR3 coding sequence is TGCGCCAGCAGTCAATCGAAAGGTTTAAGCAATCAGCCCCAGCATTTT.

J is TRBJ2-7 and V is TRBV20-1; D is ambiguous. Looked up from germline, CDR1 is DFQATT and CDR2 is SNEGSKA (reference sequence). Trimming took off 2 bases at V and 2 bases at J, with 16 bases between the two ends. This CDR3 has 15 residues. This CDR3 reads CSARSWEGSPYEQYF. CDR3 coding DNA: TGCAGTGCTAGATCCTGGGAAGGGTCACCCTACGAGCAGTACTTC.

The chain combines TRBV14 with TRBJ2-4; the match to TRBD1 covers 7 bases. Per germline, CDR1 SGHDN and CDR2 FVKESK. The ends lost 2 bases at V and 12 bases at J; junction bases unmatched: 7. The CDR3 spans 13 residues. The CDR3 nucleotides read TGTGCCAGCAGCCAACGGACAGGTTTGACTCAGTACTTC. It encodes CASSQRTGLTQYF.

The rearrangement uses TRBV5-6 and TRBJ2-2; unclear D gene. Germline CDR1 is SGHDT and CDR2 is YYEEEE. The CDR3 length is 13 residues. Deletions cut 0 bases from V and 6 bases from J, with 6 bases between. The CDR3 bases are TGTGCCAGCAGCTTGGCCAGCGCCGGGGAGCTGTTTTTT. The encoded protein is CASSLASAGELFF.

This clonotype has a count of ten or more. The chain employs TRBV28 and TRBJ2-7; D might be TRBD2 (5 bases). Trimming shortened V by 6 bases and J by 3 bases, and 6 bases separated the two germline ends. CDR3 length equals 11 residues. CDR1 and CDR2 from the germline V gene are MDHEN and SYDVKM. CDR3 sequence: CASSRDYEQYF. The CDR3 nucleotides are TGTGCCAGCAGCCGGGACTACGAGCAGTACTTC.

This clonotype was seen only a few times. V and J are TRBV23-1 and TRBJ1-4; D call uncertain. TRBV23-1 is given ORF status, its function remaining uncertain. V shed 1 base and J shed 8 bases, with 14 bases lying between them. This CDR3 is 15 amino acids long. The CDR3 protein is CASSQFSGFGEKLFF. DNA for the CDR3: TGCGCCAGCAGTCAATTTTCGGGCTTTGGCGAAAAACTGTTTTTT.

This sequence joins TRBV29-1 and TRBJ2-5, with TRBD2 matching 7 bases. This CDR3 spans 14 amino acids. The J segment lost 2 bases and the V segment lost 6 bases, leaving 9 bases of the junction unmatched. Germline V gene data show CDR1 as SQVTM and CDR2 as ANQGSEA. CDR3 nucleotides: TGCAGCGTCGTTCCTGGGAGGGTTCAAGAGACCCAGTACTTC. It encodes CSVVPGRVQETQYF.

The sample holds one count of this clonotype. The chain is built from TRBV6-2 or TRBV6-3 and TRBJ2-5; D possibly uses TRBD1 or TRBD2 (5 bases each). There are 15 residues in the CDR3. V was pared by 8 bases and J by 4 bases, with 20 bases between. Germline assignment: CDR1 MNHEY and CDR2 SVGEGT. CDR3 loop: CASFDMGRGSETQYF. In DNA form, the CDR3 reads TGTGCCAGCTTCGATATGGGGCGAGGGTCAGAGACCCAGTACTTC.

This clonotype was detected ten times or more. J is TRBJ1-1 and V is TRBV12-3 or TRBV12-4, with D unresolved. The CDR3 has 12 amino acids. Trimming removed 2 bases at V and 1 base at J, with 2 bases between. The CDR3 nucleotides are TGTGCCAGCAGTTTAAGGAACACTGAAGCTTTCTTT. This translates into CASSLRNTEAFF.

This clonotype was counted at least ten times. The chain has TRBV5-1 and TRBJ2-3; 7 nucleotides match TRBD1. Germline V gene data show CDR1 as SGHRS and CDR2 as YFSETQ. The CDR3 sequence is 14 residues long. V shed 5 bases, J shed 5 bases, and the junction held 8 bases outside the gene matches. The CDR3 nucleotides read TGCGCCAGCAGTGGGGACAGTTTTGGAGATACGCAGTATTTT. Translating gives CASSGDSFGDTQYF.

This clonotype was recorded many times. The chain employs TRBV12-3 or TRBV12-4 and TRBJ1-1, with TRBD1 identical over 10 bases. CDR3 length: 13 residues. Unmatched junction bases numbered 9, after V lost 6 bases and J lost 11 bases. This chain's CDR3 is CASRTGGSPVAFF. The CDR3 bases are TGTGCCAGCAGGACAGGGGGCTCGCCAGTGGCTTTCTTT.

This sequence joins TRBV28 and TRBJ2-5; D gene uncertain. V gave up 8 bases and J gave up 1 base, with 11 bases separating them. The CDR3 length is 13 residues. Per germline, CDR1 MDHEN and CDR2 SYDVKM. The CDR3 sequence: CASQFPIQETQYF. The CDR3 DNA sequence: TGTGCCAGCCAATTCCCGATCCAAGAGACCCAGTACTTC.

The V call is TRBV18, the J call TRBJ1-5, with D unresolved. V lost 2 bases and J 7 bases, leaving 12 bases between the germline ends. This CDR3 comprises 14 residues. The germline V gene encodes CDR1 KGHSH and CDR2 LQKENI. The CDR3 region is CASSPSPSRQPQHF. The CDR3 DNA reads TGTGCCAGCTCACCAAGCCCCTCTAGGCAGCCCCAGCATTTT.

A few counts support this clonotype. The chain recombines TRBV27 with TRBJ2-1, with 9 nucleotides matching TRBD2. CDR3 length: 18 amino acids. Germline CDR1 and CDR2: MNHEY and SMNVEV (reference sequence). J lost 9 bases, V lost 4 bases, and 19 bases had no gene match. The DNA of the CDR3 is TGTGCCAGCAGTTATACCCGACGCAAGCGGGAGGATTTGGGTGAGCAGTTCTTC. Translation gives CASSYTRRKREDLGEQFF.

This clonotype was picked up a small number of times. The chain employs TRBV10-3 and TRBJ2-5; D unclear. CDR1 ENHRY and CDR2 SYGVKD come from the germline V gene. Deletions cut 10 bases from V and 2 bases from J, with 26 bases between. This CDR3 has 17 residues. The CDR3 sequence is CATTSAMNGTPQETQYF. The CDR3 DNA sequence: TGTGCCACCACCTCGGCGATGAACGGAACGCCACAAGAGACCCAGTACTTC.

This sequence joins TRBV4-3 and TRBJ2-5; tentatively, D is TRBD1 (5 bases). Germline-derived CDR1 and CDR2 are LGHNA and YSLEER. The V and J ends lost 0 bases and 10 bases respectively, with 12 bases between them. This CDR3 region has 13 residues. This CDR3 reads CASSQDRVGDQYF. The CDR3 DNA is TGCGCCAGCAGCCAAGATAGGGTAGGGGACCAGTACTTC.

This clonotype was seen a handful of times. V gene TRBV27 combines with J gene TRBJ2-1; 7 nucleotides match TRBD1. CDR1 and CDR2 from the germline V gene are MNHEY and SMNVEV (reference sequence). This CDR3 region has 15 residues. Unmatched junction bases numbered 8, after V lost 5 bases and J lost 4 bases. CDR3 in amino acids: CASSPRPGGYNEQFF. The CDR3 DNA follows: TGTGCCAGCAGTCCCAGGCCAGGGGGATACAATGAGCAGTTCTTC.

This chain uses TRBV6-6 with TRBJ2-2; tentatively, D is TRBD1 (6 bases). V was pared by 10 bases and J by 3 bases, with 9 bases between. Germline CDR1 MNHNY, CDR2 SVGAGI (reference sequence). The CDR3 consists of 12 residues. CDR3 loop: CATGTYTGELFF. As DNA, the CDR3 is TGTGCCACCGGGACATACACCGGGGAGCTGTTTTTT.

This chain uses TRBV7-2 with TRBJ2-3; no firm D call. Germline loops: CDR1 SGHTA, CDR2 FQGNSA. The CDR3 loop spans 14 amino acids. With 0 bases removed from V and 5 bases from J, the gap between germline ends came to 9 bases. CDR3 sequence (DNA): TGTGCCAGCAGCTTAGCGGGTTTCGTAGATACGCAGTATTTT. Amino acids: CASSLAGFVDTQYF.

The CDR3, as DNA: TGTGCCAGCAGTTACTCTAGCGTTTACTCCTACAATGAGCAGTTCTTC. This translates into CASSYSSVYSYNEQFF. The chain joins TRBV6-5 to TRBJ2-1, with a tentative D call TRBD2 (5 bases). CDR1 and CDR2 from the germline V gene are MNHEY and SVGAGI. CDR3 length: 16 residues. V was cut by 0 bases and J by 0 bases, with 9 bases left in between.

The chain uses TRBV5-1 and TRBJ2-1, with D maybe TRBD2 (5 bases). The length of the CDR3 is 18 residues. Germline CDR1 reads SGHRS; CDR2 reads YFSETQ. Trimming cost V 4 bases and J 4 bases, with 24 bases left between them. This CDR3 reads CASSGMGTDLASYNEQFF. DNA for the CDR3: TGCGCCAGCAGCGGCATGGGCACCGACCTAGCCTCATACAATGAGCAGTTCTTC.

This clonotype was seen only a few times. The rearrangement links TRBV4-3 to TRBJ2-5; no firm D call. Germline V gives CDR1 LGHNA, CDR2 YSLEER. The CDR3 spans 13 residues. Trimming left V 0 bases short and J 7 bases short, with 9 bases between. For the CDR3, the DNA is TGCGCCAGCAGCCAAGAAATATGGGGGACCCAGTACTTC. Translating it yields CASSQEIWGTQYF.